This is a list of T cell receptor beta chains from one sample in a study of T cell responses to AZD1222 COVID-19 vaccine. The method was immunoSEQ multiplex PCR; TCRdb's version includes in-frame clones alone and lacks a portion of them. The sample has 84,000 or so clones; roughly 85% are singletons. This sample comprised peripheral blood, obtained on day 0 of AZD1222 vaccination. These TCRs come from an adult in good health. Both conserved end residues are part of each CDR3. A D gene is named only where the DNA matches it firmly. Size is omitted from some rows. Given values are once, few, many or a class for expanded clones.

>-|TRBV9|TRBJ2-5|-
TGTGCCAGCAGCGTCCGGGGGACGCTACAAGAGACCCAGTACTTC
CASSVRGTLQETQYF
>-|TRBV5-1|TRBJ1-3|-
TGCGCCAGCACCCCCGACGGGGGCAGCTCTGGAAACACCATATATTTT
CASTPDGGSSGNTIYF
>-|TRBV6-2/TRBV6-3|TRBJ2-2|-
TGTGCCAGCAGCCTGCAACCTTCGGACACCGGGGAGCTGTTTTTT
CASSLQPSDTGELFF
>TRBD1|TRBV7-9|TRBJ2-7|-
TGTGCCAGCAGCCTAAGGACAGGGGGCTCCTACGAGCAGTACTTC
CASSLRTGGSYEQYF
>-|TRBV12-3/TRBV12-4|TRBJ1-1|-
TGTGCCAGCAGTAACCAGGGCGGGGCAGAAGCTTTCTTT
CASSNQGGAEAFF
>-|TRBV6-1|TRBJ2-5|-
TGTGCCAGCAGTGACCCGACGGGGGCCCAAGAGACCCAGTACTTC
CASSDPTGAQETQYF
>TRBD1|TRBV10-3|TRBJ1-2|-
TGTGCCATCAGTGAGTCTTGGGAAGGGGGCGAGGGCTACACCTTC
CAISESWEGGEGYTF
>TRBD1|TRBV10-1|TRBJ2-2|-
TGCGCCAGCGGGACAGGGGGCGATAACACCGGGGAGCTGTTTTTT
CASGTGGDNTGELFF
>-|TRBV6-1|TRBJ2-1|-
TGTGCCAGCAGTGAATTCGTAACCCCCCTGGAGTACAATGAGCAGTTCTTC
CASSEFVTPLEYNEQFF
>TRBD2|TRBV7-3|TRBJ2-2|-
TGTGCCAGCAGCTCTGGACTAGCGGGAGGGCCCGGCACCGGGGAGCTGTTTTTT
CASSSGLAGGPGTGELFF
>TRBD2|TRBV18|TRBJ2-2|few
TGTGCCAGCTCACCATCGACTAGCGGGAACACCGGGGAGCTGTTTTTT
CASSPSTSGNTGELFF
>-|TRBV30|TRBJ2-5|-
TGTGCCTGGAGTGTACTTGTCCGGGAAGAGACCCAGTACTTC
CAWSVLVREETQYF
>-|TRBV24-1|TRBJ2-2|-
TGTGCCACCAGTGACTCCAACAGGGTGGGTAACACCGGGGAGCTGTTTTTT
CATSDSNRVGNTGELFF
>-|TRBV5-6|TRBJ2-6|-
TGTGCCAGCACCTTAGCGGCTGGGGCCAACGTCCTGACTTTC
CASTLAAGANVLTF
>TRBD1|TRBV11-1|TRBJ1-5|once
TGTGCCAGCAGCCCCGACAAGGGGACAGGGGGTCAGCCCCAGCATTTT
CASSPDKGTGGQPQHF
>-|TRBV7-2|TRBJ1-2|-
TGTGCCAGCAGCCCAGGTACGCTGGGGTATGGCTACACCTTC
CASSPGTLGYGYTF
>-|TRBV19|TRBJ1-3|-
TGTGCCAGTAGTATGGGGGCTTACGGAAACACCATATATTTT
CASSMGAYGNTIYF
>TRBD1|TRBV9|TRBJ1-3|-
TGTGCCAGCAGCCGACAGGGAGGGTCCTCTGGAAACACCATATATTTT
CASSRQGGSSGNTIYF
>TRBD1|TRBV10-1|TRBJ2-3|-
TGCGCCAGCAGTGGAACCGATACAGGGGCCACAGATACGCAGTATTTT
CASSGTDTGATDTQYF
>-|TRBV19|TRBJ1-1|-
TGTGCCAGTAACAAAGGGCCGAGATCAGGGACTCGAGGGAACACTGAAGCTTTCTTT
CASNKGPRSGTRGNTEAFF
>-|TRBV30|TRBJ1-6|once
TGTGCCTTCACTCAGGGGCTGAGGGCCTCACCCCTCCACTTT
CAFTQGLRASPLHF
>-|TRBV7-3|TRBJ2-1|-
TGTGCCAGCAGCTCCGTAAGTGGGAATGAGCAGTTCTTC
CASSSVSGNEQFF
>TRBD2|TRBV4-2|TRBJ2-3|-
TGTGCCAGCAGCCAAGGGACTAGCGGGAGCGGGACAGATACGCAGTATTTT
CASSQGTSGSGTDTQYF
>TRBD1|TRBV29-1|TRBJ2-2|-
TGCAGCGTAGGGGGACAGATGAACACCGGGGAGCTGTTTTTT
CSVGGQMNTGELFF
>TRBD2|TRBV28|TRBJ2-1|-
TGTGCCAGCAGGCCCAGCCTAGCGGGAGGGCACAATGAGCAGTTCTTC
CASRPSLAGGHNEQFF
>TRBD2|TRBV7-2|TRBJ2-3|once
TGTGCCAGCAGCTTACGCGCGGGAGGGGGGGGGCGAACAGATACGCAGTATTTT
CASSLRAGGGGRTDTQYF
>-|TRBV19|TRBJ2-5|-
TGTGCCAGTAGTATAGACTATGCAGGGGGGCAAGAGACCCAGTACTTC
CASSIDYAGGQETQYF
>-|TRBV19|TRBJ1-3|once
TGTGCCAGTAGTCCCCAGGGCACGGAAGGAAACACCATATATTTT
CASSPQGTEGNTIYF
>-|TRBV6-5|TRBJ1-4|few
TGTGCCAGCAGCAACGGGGAAAAACTGTTTTTT
CASSNGEKLFF
>TRBD1|TRBV6-2/TRBV6-3|TRBJ2-7|-
TGTGCCAGCAGTTACTCGGTCCCGACAGGGGAGCAGTACTTC
CASSYSVPTGEQYF
>-|TRBV2|TRBJ2-5|-
TGTGCCAGCAGTGAACAAGGGGAGGAGACCCAGTACTTC
CASSEQGEETQYF
>-|TRBV14|TRBJ2-5|-
TGTGCCAGCAGCCAAGATGAGGTGACCCAGTACTTC
CASSQDEVTQYF
>TRBD1|TRBV12-3/TRBV12-4|TRBJ1-4|-
TGTGCCAGCGGAGATAACAGGGGAGAAAAACTGTTTTTT
CASGDNRGEKLFF
>-|TRBV2|TRBJ2-5|-
TGTGCCAGCAGGGAGAACTCAGGGCCAGGCGAGACCCAGTACTTC
CASRENSGPGETQYF
>-|TRBV10-3|TRBJ2-1|-
TGTGCCATCAGGATGACAGATTCCTACAATGAGCAGTTCTTC
CAIRMTDSYNEQFF
>-|TRBV18|TRBJ2-7|-
TGTGCCAGCTCCCGCGGACCCAGCTCCTACGAGCAGTACTTC
CASSRGPSSYEQYF
>TRBD1|TRBV6-5|TRBJ1-5|-
TGTGCCAGCAGTCCCGGGACAGGCGCCAATCAGCCCCAGCATTTT
CASSPGTGANQPQHF
>-|TRBV18|TRBJ1-4|-
TGTGCCAGCTCACAGGGGATTAATGAAAAACTGTTTTTT
CASSQGINEKLFF
>-|TRBV4-3|TRBJ2-1|-
TGCGCCAGCAGCCAGTCCGGAAGGGGGGGCCCCACGAATGAGCAGTTCTTC
CASSQSGRGGPTNEQFF
>-|TRBV11-2|TRBJ2-1|-
TGTGCCAGCAGCTTGGAGGTTTACGGTGAGCAGTTCTTC
CASSLEVYGEQFF
>-|TRBV12-3/TRBV12-4|TRBJ1-1|-
TGTGCCAGCAAGGTGGGCGTTAACACTGAAGCTTTCTTT
CASKVGVNTEAFF
>-|TRBV6-5|TRBJ1-2|once
TGTGCCAGCAGTTCCAACACTGCTAACTATGGCTACACCTTC
CASSSNTANYGYTF
>-|TRBV10-3|TRBJ1-1|-
TGTGCCATCAGTGAGTCGAAAGGGGCGGGGAACACTGAAGCTTTCTTT
CAISESKGAGNTEAFF
>TRBD1|TRBV7-8|TRBJ1-5|-
TGTGCCAGCAGCTTAGGGGGACAGCACAATCAGCCCCAGCATTTT
CASSLGGQHNQPQHF
>-|TRBV7-3|TRBJ1-6|-
TGTGCCAGCAGCTTAACTCCGGGGCCCCCTAATTCACCCCTCCACTTT
CASSLTPGPPNSPLHF
>-|TRBV5-5|TRBJ2-5|-
TGTGCCAGCAGCTCCCTCCAAGCCCAAGAGACCCAGTACTTC
CASSSLQAQETQYF
>-|TRBV27|TRBJ1-3|-
TGTGCCAGCAGTGGGTCGGGACCGACCTCTGGAAACACCATATATTTT
CASSGSGPTSGNTIYF
>-|TRBV9|TRBJ2-2|-
TGTGCCAGCAGCGTACTTCAGGCTGGGGCCGGGGAGCTGTTTTTT
CASSVLQAGAGELFF
>TRBD2|TRBV10-1|TRBJ2-1|-
TGCGCCAGCAATAGCGGGGAAACCTACAATGAGCAGTTCTTC
CASNSGETYNEQFF
>-|TRBV3-1/TRBV3-2|TRBJ1-1|once
TGTGCCAGCAGCCAAGATGAGGGGACTGAAGCTTTCTTT
CASSQDEGTEAFF
>-|TRBV21-1|TRBJ1-1|-
TGTGCCAGCAGCGAAAAGTTAGCCCAACAGGGGGCGGGAAACACTGAAGCTTTCTTT
CASSEKLAQQGAGNTEAFF
>TRBD2|TRBV6-5|TRBJ2-7|-
TGTGCCAGCAGTTACTCGGGGGAGGGTTACGAGCAGTACTTC
CASSYSGEGYEQYF
>-|TRBV27|TRBJ2-5|once
TGTGCCAGCAGTTTGGGGTACCAAGAGACCCAGTACTTC
CASSLGYQETQYF
>-|TRBV11-1|TRBJ2-2|-
TGTGCCAGCAGCCTGGACAGACACACCGGGGAGCTGTTTTTT
CASSLDRHTGELFF
>TRBD2|TRBV19|TRBJ2-3|-
TGTGCCAGTAGTTCGGGACTAGCGATAGATACGCAGTATTTT
CASSSGLAIDTQYF
>TRBD2|TRBV11-3|TRBJ2-1|few
TGTGCCAGCAGCTTAGGGGGACTAGCTCCGAGCTCCTACAATGAGCAGTTCTTC
CASSLGGLAPSSYNEQFF
>TRBD1|TRBV27|TRBJ1-2|medium-sized
TGTGCCAGCACCCCCTCGACAGGGTCCTATGGCTACACCTTC
CASTPSTGSYGYTF